Shown below are 15 T cell receptor beta chains from a single sample sequenced in a study of cytomegalovirus exposure and HLA in healthy donors. PCR was performed using 60 Vbeta and 13 Jbeta primers. The table came from immunoSEQ multiplex PCR; TCRdb's copy has only in-frame clones and leaves some out. The table lists about 130,000 clones, roughly 80% of them singletons. The sequencing input was PBMCs. These receptor sequences come from a boy between 10 and 17 years old in good health and CMV-seronegative.

CDR3 region: CAWSPSGTEAFF. CDR3 in DNA: TGTGCCTGGAGCCCGTCGGGCACTGAAGCTTTCTTT. The chain is built from TRBV30 and TRBJ1-1; D gene uncertain. V was pared by 3 bases and J by 4 bases, with 9 bases between. This CDR3 region has 12 residues. Germline CDR1 is GTSNPN and CDR2 is SVGIG (reference sequence).

V gene TRBV5-1 combines with J gene TRBJ2-1, with a tentative D call TRBD2 (5 bases). The CDR3 is 14 amino acids. Trimming took off 4 bases at V and 3 bases at J, with 11 bases between the two ends. Germline CDR1 reads SGHRS; CDR2 reads YFSETQ. CDR3 sequence reads: CASSLRGSYNEQFF. The CDR3 nucleotides read TGCGCCAGCAGCCTACGGGGTAGCTACAATGAGCAGTTCTTC.

CDR3 in amino acids: CASSLVQRSRTDTQYF. For the CDR3, the DNA is TGTGCCAGCAGCTTAGTCCAGCGGAGCCGAACAGATACGCAGTATTTT. The gene calls are TRBV7-9 and TRBJ2-3; D may be TRBD2 (5 bases). This CDR3 spans 16 amino acids. CDR1 and CDR2 from the germline V gene are SEHNR and FQNEAQ (reference sequence). V lost 1 base and J lost 3, with 14 bases in between.

For this clone: Distinct nucleotide sequences in the sample also encode this CDR3. The chain combines TRBV7-9 with TRBJ1-4; 8 bases fit TRBD1. This CDR3 has 14 residues. Germline CDR1 is SEHNR and CDR2 is FQNEAQ (reference sequence). V lost 6 bases and J lost 8; bases outside the gene matches: 8. The CDR3: CASSLGQGYEKLFF. CDR3 nucleotide sequence: TGTGCCAGCAGTCTCGGACAGGGCTACGAAAAACTGTTTTTT.

This clone was found once. The rearrangement uses TRBV6-5 and TRBJ2-7; TRBD1 matches at 8 bases. The J segment lost 0 bases and the V segment lost 10 bases, leaving 5 bases of the junction unmatched. CDR3 length equals 13 residues. Germline-derived CDR1 and CDR2 are MNHEY and SVGAGI. Here the CDR3 DNA reads TGTGCCACGCGGACAGGGAGCTCCTACGAGCAGTACTTC. Its translation is CATRTGSSYEQYF.

The J gene is TRBJ1-1, the V gene TRBV21-1; the table's D gene call, TRBD1, was not cross checked with the DNA. TRBV21-1 is marked as a pseudogene. The CDR3 has 14 residues. CDR3 DNA: TGTGCCAGCAGCAAAGTGGACAGGGGCACTGAAGCTTTCTTT. Protein: CASSKVDRGTEAFF.

This clone was recorded only once. The chain recombines TRBV9 with TRBJ2-3; 8 nucleotides agree with TRBD1. CDR3 size: 16 residues. In germline, CDR1 is SGDLS, CDR2 YYNGEE. The V and J ends lost 0 bases and 5 bases, in that order; junction bases with no gene match: 8. CDR3 protein: CASSVGPDRAKDTQYF. Written as DNA, the CDR3 is TGTGCCAGCAGCGTAGGTCCGGACAGGGCAAAAGATACGCAGTATTTT.

This clone came up once. This chain uses TRBV6-5 with TRBJ2-7, with D tentatively TRBD1 (6 bases). V lost 6 bases and J lost 0, with 15 bases in between. The CDR3 is 15 amino acids. Germline lookup yields CDR1 MNHEY and CDR2 SVGAGI. The CDR3 spells CASSPTGSSSYEQYF. CDR3 sequence (DNA): TGTGCCAGCAGCCCAACAGGGAGTAGCTCCTACGAGCAGTACTTC.

This chain uses TRBV27 with TRBJ1-2, with 9 bases matching TRBD1. The J segment lost 1 base and the V segment lost 4 bases, leaving 4 bases of the junction unmatched. CDR3 length: 15 residues. Germline assignment: CDR1 MNHEY and CDR2 SMNVEV (reference sequence). The CDR3: CASSSDRGGNYGYTF. CDR3 bases: TGTGCCAGCAGTTCCGACAGGGGGGGTAACTATGGCTACACCTTC.

This chain connects TRBV11-2 to TRBJ1-2; a weak D match, TRBD1 (5 bases). V dropped 0 bases and J dropped 2 bases, with 13 bases sitting between them. CDR1 SGHAT and CDR2 FQNNGV come from the germline V gene. The CDR3 extends over 16 amino acids. Here the CDR3 DNA reads TGTGCCAGCAGCTTAGAAGGCGGCAGGGTGAACTATGGCTACACCTTC. Translated, it gives CASSLEGGRVNYGYTF.

The chain links TRBV6-1 to TRBJ1-5, with D perhaps matching TRBD1 (6 bases). The germline CDR1 and CDR2 sequences are MNHNS and SASEGT. Trimming took 5 bases from V and 3 from J, leaving 8 bases between them. This CDR3 spans 13 amino acids. DNA of the CDR3: TGTGCCAGCAGTAAGGGGGACAATCAGCCCCAGCATTTT. It translates to CASSKGDNQPQHF.

This chain links TRBV10-3 with TRBJ2-2; 8 nucleotides agree with TRBD1. With 2 bases clipped from V and 6 bases from J, the junction kept 5 bases outside the gene matches. Per germline, CDR1 ENHRY and CDR2 SYGVKD. This CDR3 comprises 15 residues. CDR3 in amino acids: CAISEGRGRPGELFF. In DNA, the CDR3 is TGTGCCATCAGTGAGGGCAGGGGGCGTCCCGGGGAGCTGTTTTTT.

The chain employs TRBV29-1 and TRBJ2-7; D gene ambiguous. The V gene lost 7 bases and the J gene lost 3 bases, with 13 bases spanning the gap. CDR1 SQVTM and CDR2 ANQGSEA come from the germline V gene. The CDR3 consists of 12 residues. The CDR3 DNA sequence: TGCAGCGCCGAAGCAGGTAACTACGAGCAGTACTTC. Protein sequence: CSAEAGNYEQYF.

The chain couples TRBV29-1 to TRBJ2-5; TRBD1 might be the D (6 bases). The CDR3 runs to 12 residues. Trimming left V 4 bases short and J 4 bases short, with 10 bases between. Germline CDR1 and CDR2: SQVTM and ANQGSEA. This CDR3 is CSVGDIGETQYF. The CDR3 nucleotides read TGCAGCGTTGGGGACATCGGAGAGACCCAGTACTTC.

The rearrangement uses TRBV19 and TRBJ2-3; no firm D call. Germline lookup yields CDR1 LNHDA and CDR2 SQIVND (reference sequence). The CDR3 is 14 residues long. Deletions cut 7 bases from V and 5 bases from J, with 16 bases between. CDR3 sequence: CASTPTGYRDTQYF. The CDR3 DNA sequence: TGTGCCAGTACCCCTACTGGTTACAGAGATACGCAGTATTTT.